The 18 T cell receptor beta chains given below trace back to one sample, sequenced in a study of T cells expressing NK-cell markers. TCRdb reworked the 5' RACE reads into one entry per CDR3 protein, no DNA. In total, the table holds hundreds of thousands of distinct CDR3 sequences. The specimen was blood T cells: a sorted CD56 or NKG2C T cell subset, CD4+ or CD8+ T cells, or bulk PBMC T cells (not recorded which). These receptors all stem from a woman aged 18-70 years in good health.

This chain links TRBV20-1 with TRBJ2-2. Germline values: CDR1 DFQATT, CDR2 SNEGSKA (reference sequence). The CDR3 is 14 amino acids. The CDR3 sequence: CSARIRRDTGELFF.

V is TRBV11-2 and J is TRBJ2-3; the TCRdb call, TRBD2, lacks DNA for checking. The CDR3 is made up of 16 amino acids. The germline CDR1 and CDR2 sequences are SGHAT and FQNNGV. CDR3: CASSPVAGGFTDTQYF.

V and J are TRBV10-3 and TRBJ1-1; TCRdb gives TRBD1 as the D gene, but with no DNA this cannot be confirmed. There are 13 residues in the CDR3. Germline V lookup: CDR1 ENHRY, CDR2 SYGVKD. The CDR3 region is CAVSGTGNTEAFF.

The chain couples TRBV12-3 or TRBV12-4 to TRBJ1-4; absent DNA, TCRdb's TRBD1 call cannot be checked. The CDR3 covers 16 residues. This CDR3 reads CASSGAVVATNEKLFF.

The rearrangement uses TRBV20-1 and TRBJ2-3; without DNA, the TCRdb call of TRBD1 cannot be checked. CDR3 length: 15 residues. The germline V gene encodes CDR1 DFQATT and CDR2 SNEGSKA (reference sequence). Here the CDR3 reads CSAKVGTGSTDTQYF.

The CDR3 reads CASTWTNTGELFF. J is TRBJ2-2 and V is TRBV12-3 or TRBV12-4; TCRdb selects TRBD2, and the lack of DNA leaves this call unchecked. This CDR3 has 13 amino acids.

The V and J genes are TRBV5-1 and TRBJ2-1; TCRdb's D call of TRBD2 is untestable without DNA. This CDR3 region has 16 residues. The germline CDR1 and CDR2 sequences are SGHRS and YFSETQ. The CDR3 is CASSPETSGSYNEQFF.

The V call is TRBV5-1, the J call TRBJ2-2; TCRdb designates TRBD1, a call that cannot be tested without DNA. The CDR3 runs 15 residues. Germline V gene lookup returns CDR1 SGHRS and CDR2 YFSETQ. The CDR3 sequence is CASSRGSGNTGELFF.

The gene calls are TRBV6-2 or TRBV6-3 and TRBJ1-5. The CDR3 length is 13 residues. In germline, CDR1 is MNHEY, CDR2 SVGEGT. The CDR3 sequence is CASSRVLNQPQHF.

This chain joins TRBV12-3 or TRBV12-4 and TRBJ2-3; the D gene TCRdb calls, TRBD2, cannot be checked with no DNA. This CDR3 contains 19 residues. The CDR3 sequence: CASSSPTLPSGGRTDTQYF.

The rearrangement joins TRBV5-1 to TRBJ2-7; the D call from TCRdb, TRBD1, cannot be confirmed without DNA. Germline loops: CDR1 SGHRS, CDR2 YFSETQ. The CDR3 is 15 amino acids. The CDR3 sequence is CASSLEGTGAYEQYF.

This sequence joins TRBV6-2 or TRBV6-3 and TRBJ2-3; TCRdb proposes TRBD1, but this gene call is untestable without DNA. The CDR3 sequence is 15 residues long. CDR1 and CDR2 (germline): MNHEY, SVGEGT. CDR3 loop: CASSRHGTSTDTQYF.

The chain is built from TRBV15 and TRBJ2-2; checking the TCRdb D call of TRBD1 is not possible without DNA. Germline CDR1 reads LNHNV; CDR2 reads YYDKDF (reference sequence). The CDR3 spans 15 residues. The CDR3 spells CATSRVPGDTGELFF.

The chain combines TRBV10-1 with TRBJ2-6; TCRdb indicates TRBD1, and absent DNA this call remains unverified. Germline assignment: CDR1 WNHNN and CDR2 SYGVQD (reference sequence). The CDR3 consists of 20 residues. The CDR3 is CASSEGPSGGVSSGANVLTF.

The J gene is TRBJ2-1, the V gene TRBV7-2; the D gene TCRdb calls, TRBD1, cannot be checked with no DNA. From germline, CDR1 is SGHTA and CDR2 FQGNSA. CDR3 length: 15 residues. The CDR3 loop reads CASSSTGGNYNEQFF.

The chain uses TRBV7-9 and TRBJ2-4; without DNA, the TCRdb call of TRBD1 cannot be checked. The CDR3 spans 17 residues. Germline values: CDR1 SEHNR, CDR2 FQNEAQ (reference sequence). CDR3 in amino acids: CASSVPGTGWTKNIQYF.

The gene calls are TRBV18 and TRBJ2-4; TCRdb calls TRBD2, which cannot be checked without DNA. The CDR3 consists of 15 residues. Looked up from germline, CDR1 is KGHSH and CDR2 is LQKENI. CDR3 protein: CASSPRQGYQNIQYF.

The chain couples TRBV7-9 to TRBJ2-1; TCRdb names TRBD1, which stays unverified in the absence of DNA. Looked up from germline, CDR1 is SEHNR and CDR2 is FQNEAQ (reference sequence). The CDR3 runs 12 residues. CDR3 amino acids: CASSERQGEQFF.